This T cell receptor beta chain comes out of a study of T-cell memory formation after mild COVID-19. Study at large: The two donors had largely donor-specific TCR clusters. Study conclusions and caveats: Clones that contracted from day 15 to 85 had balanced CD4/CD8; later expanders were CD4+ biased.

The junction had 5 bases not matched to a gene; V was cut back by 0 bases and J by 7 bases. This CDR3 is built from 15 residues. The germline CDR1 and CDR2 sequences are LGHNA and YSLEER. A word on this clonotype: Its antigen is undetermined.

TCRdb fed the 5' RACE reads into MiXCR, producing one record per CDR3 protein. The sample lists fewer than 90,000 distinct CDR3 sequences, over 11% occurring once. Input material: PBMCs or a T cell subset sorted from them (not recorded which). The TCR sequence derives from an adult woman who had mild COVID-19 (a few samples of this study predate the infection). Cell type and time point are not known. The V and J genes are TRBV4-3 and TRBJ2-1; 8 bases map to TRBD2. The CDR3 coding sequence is TGCGCCAGCAGCCAAGATACAGCGGGAGTAAATGAGCAGTTCTTC. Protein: CASSQDTAGVNEQFF.